This entry lists 26 T cell receptor beta chains sequenced from one sample in a study of radiation and T cells in renal cell carcinoma. Time point meaning: blood 2 weeks post-SBRT. As to treatment: 15 Gy SBRT to primary tumor, nephrectomy 4 weeks later. Libraries were prepared by immunoSEQ multiplex PCR; TCRdb keeps only in-frame clonotypes and omits some of them. The table includes 100,000 to 150,000 clones, approximately 80% detected once. Sample: blood, taken from a patient whose treatment included radiotherapy and nephrectomy. These receptor sequences come from a woman aged 55-70 years with renal cell carcinoma.

V and J are TRBV6-6 and TRBJ2-2; 11 bases map to TRBD1. This CDR3 comprises 16 residues. Germline CDR1 MNHNY, CDR2 SVGAGI (reference sequence). The trim removed 6 bases at V and 4 bases at J, leaving 7 bases unmatched. The CDR3 DNA reads TGTGCCAGCAGAAGGACGGGACAGGGGGTCACCGGGGAGCTGTTTTTT. Protein: CASRRTGQGVTGELFF.

In this sample, this clone turned up once. The chain combines TRBV2 with TRBJ2-1, with TRBD2 identical over 16 bases. The trim removed 6 bases at V and 10 bases at J, leaving 9 bases unmatched. The CDR3 totals 16 residues. Per the germline V gene, CDR1 is SNHLY and CDR2 is FYNNEI. The CDR3 reads CASRLGTSGGAREQFF. The DNA for the CDR3 is TGTGCCAGCAGATTGGGGACTAGCGGGGGGGCAAGGGAGCAGTTCTTC.

DNA for the CDR3: TGTGCCAGCAGCGAAGGGACTCAGAGCCAAGAGACCCAGTACTTC. Translating gives CASSEGTQSQETQYF. V and J are TRBV5-4 and TRBJ2-5; perhaps TRBD2 as D (6 bases). CDR3 length: 15 amino acids. CDR1 SGHNT and CDR2 YYREEE come from the germline V gene (reference sequence). The V end was cut by 4 bases, the J end by 1 base, with 14 bases between.

V usage is TRBV28 and J usage is TRBJ1-5; 10 nucleotides align to TRBD1. The ends lost 5 bases at V and 3 bases at J; junction bases unmatched: 7. Germline values: CDR1 MDHEN, CDR2 SYDVKM. The CDR3 spans 16 residues. In nucleotides, the CDR3 is TGTGCCAGCAGTACCCCGGGACAGGGGACCAATCAGCCCCAGCATTTT. Translated, it gives CASSTPGQGTNQPQHF.

J is TRBJ2-3 and V is TRBV5-1; D ambiguous. Germline loops: CDR1 SGHRS, CDR2 YFSETQ. The V and J ends lost 2 bases and 2 bases respectively, with 3 bases between them. The length of the CDR3 is 12 residues. CDR3 loop: CASSFLTDTQYF. The CDR3 DNA is TGCGCCAGCAGCTTCCTCACAGATACGCAGTATTTT. Variable domain in full (rest from reference TRBV5-1 and TRBJ2-3): KAGVTQTPRYLIKTRGQQVTLSCSPISGHRSVSWYQQTPGQGLQFLFEYFSETQRNKGNFPGRFSGRQFSNSRSEMNVSTLELGDSALYLCASSFLTDTQYFGPGTRLTVL.

This chain links TRBV5-4 with TRBJ2-7, with D perhaps matching TRBD1 or TRBD2 (6 bases each). The CDR3 consists of 13 residues. Germline V gene data show CDR1 as SGHNT and CDR2 as YYREEE (reference sequence). V gave up 4 bases and J gave up 4 bases, with 12 bases separating them. CDR3: CASSTRGGYEQYF. The DNA of the CDR3 is TGTGCCAGCAGCACCCGAGGGGGGTACGAGCAGTACTTC.

The chain employs TRBV19 and TRBJ2-7; maybe TRBD2 (6 bases). Germline lookup yields CDR1 LNHDA and CDR2 SQIVND (reference sequence). The CDR3 sequence is 11 residues long. V was pared by 3 bases and J by 7 bases, with 7 bases between. The CDR3 sequence: CASSIREEQYF. The CDR3 DNA reads as TGTGCCAGTAGTATTCGGGAGGAGCAGTACTTC.

This chain joins TRBV2 and TRBJ2-1; 11 nucleotides match TRBD2. Unmatched junction bases numbered 5, after V lost 4 bases and J lost 0 bases. Germline CDR1 reads SNHLY; CDR2 reads FYNNEI. The CDR3 loop spans 17 amino acids. CDR3 sequence: CASSVETSGASYNEQFF. The CDR3 region has the DNA TGTGCCAGCAGTGTTGAGACTAGCGGGGCCTCCTACAATGAGCAGTTCTTC.

This clone was counted between two and nine times. V usage is TRBV28 and J usage is TRBJ1-4; 7 nucleotides align to TRBD1. The CDR3 totals 14 residues. Trimming removed 5 bases from V and 2 bases from J; junction bases left unmatched: 2. Germline CDR1 is MDHEN and CDR2 is SYDVKM. The CDR3 region has the DNA TGTGCCAGCAGTGTCAGGGGGACTAATGAAAAACTGTTTTTT. It specifies CASSVRGTNEKLFF.

The V and J genes are TRBV9 and TRBJ1-2; TRBD1 matches at 7 bases. J gave up 1 base and V 3 bases, and 12 bases lay outside the gene matches. CDR3 length: 17 amino acids. Germline CDR1 and CDR2: SGDLS and YYNGEE. CDR3 protein: CASSATDPGQLNYGYTF. CDR3 bases: TGTGCCAGCAGCGCTACTGATCCGGGACAGCTTAACTATGGCTACACCTTC.

The chain has TRBV7-6 and TRBJ1-5; unclear D gene. The V end was cut by 5 bases, the J end by 5 bases, with 13 bases between. Germline V lookup: CDR1 SGHVS, CDR2 FNYEAQ. There are 14 residues in the CDR3. The CDR3 sequence: CASSLGLRDQPQHF. As DNA, the CDR3 is TGTGCCAGCAGCCTGGGCCTTAGAGATCAGCCCCAGCATTTT.

The chain recombines TRBV5-1 with TRBJ2-5; TRBD1 might be the D (7 bases). Trimming removed 4 bases from V and 2 bases from J, with 18 bases in between. CDR3 length equals 16 residues. Germline CDR1 and CDR2: SGHRS and YFSETQ. The CDR3 sequence is CASSLRGEGRQETQYF. The DNA of the CDR3 is TGCGCCAGCAGCCTCAGGGGGGAAGGGAGGCAAGAGACCCAGTACTTC.

The rearrangement links TRBV5-8 to TRBJ1-2; D remains unclear. The CDR3 runs to 13 residues. Germline-derived CDR1 and CDR2 are SGHTS and YDEGEE. V dropped 10 bases and J dropped 2 bases, with 15 bases sitting between them. CDR3 nucleotide sequence: TGTGCCGCGGGGATGAAGCCGAACTATGGCTACACCTTC. Its protein product is CAAGMKPNYGYTF.

DNA for the CDR3: TGTGCCAGCAGCTTGGCAGGGGCGGGAGGCTACACCTTC. Encoded protein: CASSLAGAGGYTF. The J gene is TRBJ1-2, the V gene TRBV5-4; tentative D call: TRBD1 (6 bases). The CDR3 has 13 amino acids. V lost 0 bases to trimming and J lost 8 bases, with 11 bases between them. Germline V gives CDR1 SGHNT, CDR2 YYREEE (reference sequence).

The chain combines TRBV7-2 with TRBJ2-2, with D unresolved. Trimming removed 2 bases at V and 6 bases at J, with 4 bases between. CDR3 size: 12 residues. The germline V gene encodes CDR1 SGHTA and CDR2 FQGNSA. CDR3 protein: CASSLLAGELFF. In DNA form, the CDR3 reads TGTGCCAGCAGCTTACTAGCCGGGGAGCTGTTTTTT.

With regard to this clone: At one of its ends the junction is not consistent with the germline gene, which may arise from a read error. This chain links TRBV7-7 with TRBJ1-1, with TRBD1 as a possible D gene (5 bases). Germline V gene sequence: CDR1 SSHAT, CDR2 FNYEAQ (reference sequence). The CDR3 runs 13 residues. As DNA, the CDR3 is TGTGCTAGCAGCACCGACAGGAACACTGAAGCTTTCTTT. This sequence encodes CASSTDRNTEAFF.

J is TRBJ1-5 and V is TRBV19, with D possibly being TRBD1 (6 bases). V was trimmed by 7 bases and J by 7 bases, leaving 11 bases between them. This CDR3 spans 12 amino acids. Germline CDR1 and CDR2: LNHDA and SQIVND (reference sequence). CDR3 region: CASKGGPQPQHF. The CDR3 nucleotides are TGTGCCAGTAAGGGGGGCCCCCAGCCCCAGCATTTT.

The chain combines TRBV7-9 with TRBJ2-7; 7 nucleotides match TRBD1. This CDR3 spans 16 amino acids. Per the germline V gene, CDR1 is SEHNR and CDR2 is FQNEAQ (reference sequence). V was clipped by 2 bases and J by 0 bases; unmatched bases: 7. The CDR3 loop is CASSLMLGQLSYEQYF. The CDR3 DNA is TGTGCCAGCAGCTTAATGTTGGGACAGCTCTCCTACGAGCAGTACTTC.

The chain links TRBV11-1 to TRBJ1-1; 8 bases line up with TRBD1. Germline values: CDR1 SGHAT, CDR2 FQDESV (reference sequence). The ends lost 3 bases at V and 2 bases at J; junction bases unmatched: 5. CDR3 length: 15 residues. The CDR3 loop reads CASSFVDRGNTEAFF. The CDR3 nucleotides read TGTGCCAGCAGCTTCGTCGACAGGGGAAACACTGAAGCTTTCTTT.

The chain links TRBV9 to TRBJ1-2, with a possible D match to TRBD1 (6 bases). This CDR3 is built from 14 residues. Trimming shortened V by 5 bases and J by 1 base, and 12 bases separated the two germline ends. Germline V gene data show CDR1 as SGDLS and CDR2 as YYNGEE. The DNA of the CDR3 is TGTGCCAGCAGTCCGGGGGCGGGTAACTATGGCTACACCTTC. Protein product: CASSPGAGNYGYTF.

The chain employs TRBV19 and TRBJ1-5, with 9 bases identical to TRBD1. CDR1 LNHDA and CDR2 SQIVND come from the germline V gene (reference sequence). CDR3 length equals 16 residues. V shed 10 bases and J 2 bases; nucleotides not matched to a gene: 12. CDR3 in DNA: TGTGCCACACGAACAGGGGGCGATTGGGGCAATCAGCCCCAGCATTTT. It specifies CATRTGGDWGNQPQHF. The entire variable domain, with the rest obtained from reference TRBV19 and TRBJ1-5, is as follows: DGGITQSPKYLFRKEGQNVTLSCEQNLNHDAMYWYRQDPGQGLRLIYYSQIVNDFQKGDIAEGYSVSREKKESFPLTVTSAQKNPTAFYLCATRTGGDWGNQPQHFGDGTRLSIL.

The rearrangement joins TRBV28 to TRBJ1-1, with unresolved D. In germline, CDR1 is MDHEN, CDR2 SYDVKM. V shed 7 bases and J shed 3 bases, with 21 bases lying between them. The CDR3 consists of 16 residues. This CDR3 is CASTGSLGLRHTEAFF. The CDR3 DNA follows: TGTGCCAGCACGGGCAGTCTGGGGTTAAGGCACACTGAAGCTTTCTTT.

The rearrangement links TRBV28 to TRBJ1-3; D is undetermined. This CDR3 spans 15 amino acids. The V end was cut by 0 bases, the J end by 2 bases, with 8 bases between. Germline V gene lookup returns CDR1 MDHEN and CDR2 SYDVKM. The chain's CDR3 is CASSLWTRTGNTIYF. In nucleotides, the CDR3 is TGTGCCAGCAGTTTATGGACCAGGACTGGAAACACCATATATTTT.

The V gene is TRBV5-1, the J gene TRBJ1-2; no clear D. This CDR3 comprises 14 residues. Germline CDR1 SGHRS, CDR2 YFSETQ. The V and J ends lost 2 bases and 1 base respectively, with 9 bases between them. CDR3 protein: CASSFGEHNYGYTF. The DNA of the CDR3 is TGCGCCAGCAGCTTCGGGGAACATAACTATGGCTACACCTTC.

This chain uses TRBV5-1 with TRBJ2-7; 8 nucleotides align to TRBD1. CDR3 length: 15 residues. Germline assignment: CDR1 SGHRS and CDR2 YFSETQ. Trimming cost V 1 base and J 3 bases; bases outside gene matches: 6. The DNA for the CDR3 is TGCGCCAGCAGCTTGACAGGGGGATCCCTCTACGAGCAGTACTTC. Translated: CASSLTGGSLYEQYF. Looking up the rest from reference TRBV5-1 and TRBJ2-7 gives the full variable domain: KAGVTQTPRYLIKTRGQQVTLSCSPISGHRSVSWYQQTPGQGLQFLFEYFSETQRNKGNFPGRFSGRQFSNSRSEMNVSTLELGDSALYLCASSLTGGSLYEQYFGPGTRLTVT.

This sequence joins TRBV11-2 and TRBJ1-6; no definite D call. Germline CDR1 SGHAT, CDR2 FQNNGV. The CDR3 totals 15 residues. Trimming cost V 4 bases and J 6 bases, with 13 bases left between them. CDR3 protein: CASSYLTAVNSPLHF. The DNA for the CDR3 is TGTGCCAGCAGCTATTTGACTGCCGTTAATTCACCCCTCCACTTT.